The clone carrying this TCR beta chain was observed at least ten times. During its preparation, the TCRbeta library received unique molecular identifiers. TCRdb used MiXCR to reprocess the PCR reads, holding one entry per CDR3 protein. The top ten hold 3.8% of the sample, which has 350,000 to 400,000 distinct CDR3 sequences, roughly 20% seen once. The sample comes from a study of T-cell reconstitution after alpha-beta-depleted transplantation in children. CDR1 and CDR2 (germline): SQVTM, ANQGSEA. With 4 bases clipped from V and 2 bases from J, the junction kept 9 bases outside the gene matches. The CDR3 is 15 amino acids.

The specimen was PBMCs from the stem cell graft donor, collected from the stem cell graft. This rearrangement joins TRBV29-1 to TRBJ2-3, with TRBD2 identical over 7 bases. The source is a human donor who donated a stem cell graft to a child with acute myeloid leukemia. The DNA of the CDR3 is TGCAGCGTTGTCTCTTGGGGGGGGACCACAGATACGCAGTATTTT. Encoded protein: CSVVSWGGTTDTQYF.